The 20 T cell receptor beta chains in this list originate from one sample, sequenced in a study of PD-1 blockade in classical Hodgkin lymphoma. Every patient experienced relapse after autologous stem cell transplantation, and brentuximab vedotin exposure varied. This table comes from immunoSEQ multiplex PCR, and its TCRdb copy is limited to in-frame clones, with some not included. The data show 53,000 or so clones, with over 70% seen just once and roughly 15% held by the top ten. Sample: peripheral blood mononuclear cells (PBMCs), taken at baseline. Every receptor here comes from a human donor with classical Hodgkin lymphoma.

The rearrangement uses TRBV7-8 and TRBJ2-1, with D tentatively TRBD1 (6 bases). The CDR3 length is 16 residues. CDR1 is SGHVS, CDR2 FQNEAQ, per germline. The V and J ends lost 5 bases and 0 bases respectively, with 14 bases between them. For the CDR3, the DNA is TGTGCCAGCAGCCCGAGAGGACAGTACTCCTACAATGAGCAGTTCTTC. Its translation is CASSPRGQYSYNEQFF.

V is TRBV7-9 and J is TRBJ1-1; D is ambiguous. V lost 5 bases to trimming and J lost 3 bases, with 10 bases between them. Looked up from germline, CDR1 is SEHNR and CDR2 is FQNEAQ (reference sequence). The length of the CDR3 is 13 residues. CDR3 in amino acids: CASSQSVYTEAFF. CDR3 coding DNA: TGTGCCAGCAGCCAATCGGTGTACACTGAAGCTTTCTTT. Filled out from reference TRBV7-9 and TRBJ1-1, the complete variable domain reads DTGVSQNPRHKITKRGQNVTFRCDPISEHNRLYWYRQTLGQGPEFLTYFQNEAQLEKSRLLSDRFSAERPKGSFSTLEIQRTEQGDSAMYLCASSQSVYTEAFFGQGTRLTVV.

CDR3 nucleotides: TGTGCCAGCAGCATGAACACTGAAGCTTTCTTT. Amino acid sequence: CASSMNTEAFF. The V and J genes are TRBV2 and TRBJ1-1; no reliable D call. Germline CDR1 reads SNHLY; CDR2 reads FYNNEI. CDR3 length equals 11 residues. V lost 6 bases to trimming and J lost 0 bases, with 2 bases between them.

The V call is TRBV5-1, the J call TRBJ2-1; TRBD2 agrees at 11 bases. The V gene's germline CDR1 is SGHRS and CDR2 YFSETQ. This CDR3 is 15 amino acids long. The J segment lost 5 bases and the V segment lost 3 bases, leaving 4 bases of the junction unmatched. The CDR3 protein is CASSWGLAENNEQFF. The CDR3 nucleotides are TGCGCCAGCAGCTGGGGACTAGCGGAAAACAATGAGCAGTTCTTC.

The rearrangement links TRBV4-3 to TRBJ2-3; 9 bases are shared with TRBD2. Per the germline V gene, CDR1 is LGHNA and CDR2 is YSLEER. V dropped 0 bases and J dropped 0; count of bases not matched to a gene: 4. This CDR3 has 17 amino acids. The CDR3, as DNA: TGCGCCAGCAGCCAAGAGGGACTAGCAGATAGCACAGATACGCAGTATTTT. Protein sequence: CASSQEGLADSTDTQYF.

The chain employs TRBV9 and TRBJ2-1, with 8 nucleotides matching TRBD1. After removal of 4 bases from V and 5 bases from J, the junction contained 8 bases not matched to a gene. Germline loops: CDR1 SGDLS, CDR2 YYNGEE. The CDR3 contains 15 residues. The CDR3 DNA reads TGTGCCAGCAGCCTCGATGGACAGGGAAACAATGAGCAGTTCTTC. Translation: CASSLDGQGNNEQFF.

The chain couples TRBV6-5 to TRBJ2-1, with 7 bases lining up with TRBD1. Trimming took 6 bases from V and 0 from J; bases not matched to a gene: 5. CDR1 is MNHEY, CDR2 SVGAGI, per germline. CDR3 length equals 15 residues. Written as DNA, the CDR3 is TGTGCCAGCAGCCGAGGGGGCCGCTCCTACAATGAGCAGTTCTTC. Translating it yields CASSRGGRSYNEQFF.

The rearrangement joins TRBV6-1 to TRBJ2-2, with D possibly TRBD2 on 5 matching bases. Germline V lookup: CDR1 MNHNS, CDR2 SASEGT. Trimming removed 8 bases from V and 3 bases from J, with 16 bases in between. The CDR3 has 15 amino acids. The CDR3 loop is CASQPRGRDTGELFF. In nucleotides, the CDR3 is TGTGCCAGCCAACCTCGTGGGAGAGACACCGGGGAGCTGTTTTTT.

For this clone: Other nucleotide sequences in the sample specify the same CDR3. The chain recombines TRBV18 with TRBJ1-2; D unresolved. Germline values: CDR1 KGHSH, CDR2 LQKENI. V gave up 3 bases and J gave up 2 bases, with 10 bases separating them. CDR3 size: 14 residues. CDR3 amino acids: CASSPQGRNYGYTF. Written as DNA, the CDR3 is TGTGCCAGCTCACCCCAAGGACGGAACTATGGCTACACCTTC. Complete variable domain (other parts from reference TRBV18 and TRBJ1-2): NAGVMQNPRHLVRRRGQEARLRCSPMKGHSHVYWYRQLPEEGLKFMVYLQKENIIDESGMPKERFSAEFPKEGPSILRIQQVVRGDSAAYFCASSPQGRNYGYTFGSGTRLTVV.

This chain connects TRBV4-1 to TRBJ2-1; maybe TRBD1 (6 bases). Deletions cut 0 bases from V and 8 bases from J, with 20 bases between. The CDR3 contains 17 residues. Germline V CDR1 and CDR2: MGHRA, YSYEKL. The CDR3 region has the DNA TGCGCCAGCAGCCAAGATCCGTCTGGACAGCGTTTCGATGAGCAGTTCTTC. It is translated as CASSQDPSGQRFDEQFF.

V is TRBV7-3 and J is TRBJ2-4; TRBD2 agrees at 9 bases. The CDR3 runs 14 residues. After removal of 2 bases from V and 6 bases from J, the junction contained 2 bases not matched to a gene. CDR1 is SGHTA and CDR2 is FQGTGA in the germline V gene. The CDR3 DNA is TGTGCCAGCAGCTTAGCGGGAGGGGGAAACATTCAGTACTTC. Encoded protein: CASSLAGGGNIQYF. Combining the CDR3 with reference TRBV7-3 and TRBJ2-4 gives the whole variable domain GAGVSQTPSNKVTEKGKYVELRCDPISGHTALYWYRQSLGQGPEFLIYFQGTGAADDSGLPNDRFFAVRPEGSVSTLKIQRTERGDSAVYLCASSLAGGGNIQYFGAGTRLSVL.

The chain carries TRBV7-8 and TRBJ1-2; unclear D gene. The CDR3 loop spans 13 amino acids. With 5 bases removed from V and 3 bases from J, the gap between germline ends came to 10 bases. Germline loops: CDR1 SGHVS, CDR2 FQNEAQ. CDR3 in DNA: TGTGCCAGCAGCCAGCAGGTAGACTATGGCTACACCTTC. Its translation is CASSQQVDYGYTF.

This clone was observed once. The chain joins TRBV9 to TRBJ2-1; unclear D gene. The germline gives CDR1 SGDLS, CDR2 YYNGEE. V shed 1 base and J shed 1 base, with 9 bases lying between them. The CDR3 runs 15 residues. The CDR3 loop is CASSVQVASYNEQFF. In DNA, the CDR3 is TGTGCCAGCAGCGTACAGGTGGCATCCTACAATGAGCAGTTCTTC.

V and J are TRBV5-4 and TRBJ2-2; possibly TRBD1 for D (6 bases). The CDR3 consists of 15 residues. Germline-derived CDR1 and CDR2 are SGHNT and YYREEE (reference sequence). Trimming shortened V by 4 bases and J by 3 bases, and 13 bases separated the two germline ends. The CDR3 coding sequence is TGTGCCAGCAGCCTGGGACCAGGGGACACCGGGGAGCTGTTTTTT. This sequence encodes CASSLGPGDTGELFF.

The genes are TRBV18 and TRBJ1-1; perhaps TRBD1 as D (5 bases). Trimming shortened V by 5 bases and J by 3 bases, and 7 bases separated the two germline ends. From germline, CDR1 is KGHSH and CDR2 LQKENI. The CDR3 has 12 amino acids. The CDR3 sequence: CASSGGHTEAFF. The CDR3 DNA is TGTGCCAGCTCAGGGGGACACACTGAAGCTTTCTTT. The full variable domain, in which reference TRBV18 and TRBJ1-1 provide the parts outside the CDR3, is NAGVMQNPRHLVRRRGQEARLRCSPMKGHSHVYWYRQLPEEGLKFMVYLQKENIIDESGMPKERFSAEFPKEGPSILRIQQVVRGDSAAYFCASSGGHTEAFFGQGTRLTVV.

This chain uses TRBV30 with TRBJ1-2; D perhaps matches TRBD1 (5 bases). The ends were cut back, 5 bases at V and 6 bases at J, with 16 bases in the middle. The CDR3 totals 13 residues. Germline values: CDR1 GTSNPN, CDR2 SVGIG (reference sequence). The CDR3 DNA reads TGTGCCTGGCAAGAGGGGTTTGTGGATGGCTACACCTTC. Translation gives CAWQEGFVDGYTF.

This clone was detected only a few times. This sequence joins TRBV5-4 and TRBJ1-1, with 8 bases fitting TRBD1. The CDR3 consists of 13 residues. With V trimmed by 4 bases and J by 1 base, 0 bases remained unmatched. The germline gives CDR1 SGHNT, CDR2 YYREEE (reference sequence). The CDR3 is CASSGQGNTEAFF. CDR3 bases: TGTGCCAGCAGCGGACAGGGGAACACTGAAGCTTTCTTT.

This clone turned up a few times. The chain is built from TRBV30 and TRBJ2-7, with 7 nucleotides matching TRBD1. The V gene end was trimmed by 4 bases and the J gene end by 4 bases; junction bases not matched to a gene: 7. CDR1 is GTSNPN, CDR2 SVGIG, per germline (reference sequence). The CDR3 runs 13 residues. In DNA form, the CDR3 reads TGTGCCTGGAATACGCAGGGGGAATACGAGCAGTACTTC. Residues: CAWNTQGEYEQYF.

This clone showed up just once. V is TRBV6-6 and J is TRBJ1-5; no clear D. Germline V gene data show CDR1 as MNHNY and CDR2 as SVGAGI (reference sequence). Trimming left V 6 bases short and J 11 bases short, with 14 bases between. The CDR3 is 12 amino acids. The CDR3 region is CASSPGVGTQHF. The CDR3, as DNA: TGTGCCAGCAGCCCCGGGGTGGGGACCCAGCATTTT.

The DNA for the CDR3 is TGTGCCAGCAGTTTAAGGTTGACAGGGTCGAGCACTGAAGCTTTCTTT. This encodes CASSLRLTGSSTEAFF. This rearrangement joins TRBV27 to TRBJ1-1; 7 bases map to TRBD1. This CDR3 has 16 residues. Germline CDR1 MNHEY, CDR2 SMNVEV (reference sequence). V trimming: 2 bases; J trimming: 4 bases; junction bases outside the gene matches: 10.